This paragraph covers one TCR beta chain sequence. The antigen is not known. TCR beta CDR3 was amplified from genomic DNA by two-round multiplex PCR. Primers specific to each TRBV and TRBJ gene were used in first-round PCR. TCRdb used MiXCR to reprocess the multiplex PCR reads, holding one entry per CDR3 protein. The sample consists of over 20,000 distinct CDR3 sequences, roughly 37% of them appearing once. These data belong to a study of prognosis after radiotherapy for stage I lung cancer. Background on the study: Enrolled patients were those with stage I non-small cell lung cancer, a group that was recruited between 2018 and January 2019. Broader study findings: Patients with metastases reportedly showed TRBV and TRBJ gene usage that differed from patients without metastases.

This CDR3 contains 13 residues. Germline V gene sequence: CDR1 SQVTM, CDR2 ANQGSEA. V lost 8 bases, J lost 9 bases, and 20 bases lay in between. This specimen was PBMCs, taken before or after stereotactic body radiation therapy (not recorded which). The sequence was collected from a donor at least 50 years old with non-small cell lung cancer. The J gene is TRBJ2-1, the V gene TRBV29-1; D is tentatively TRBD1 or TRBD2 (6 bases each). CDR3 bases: TGCAGCTTAGCGGACAGTGGGTCCGTTGAGCAGTTCTTC. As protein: CSLADSGSVEQFF.